This T cell receptor (beta chain) originates from a study of shared clonotypes between healthy human individuals. Trimming removed 0 bases at V and 6 bases at J, with 12 bases between. Germline CDR1 is GTSNPN and CDR2 is SVGIG (reference sequence). The CDR3 is 13 residues long. In regard to this clone: Other DNA sequences within the sample encode an identical CDR3.

Profiled with immunoSEQ multiplex PCR; TCRdb holds only in-frame clones, not every one. The table records approximately 1.4 million clones, 98% of them present only once. The sample taken for sequencing was naive CD4+ T cells sorted from blood. The subset: CD45RA+ positively selected. This receptor was obtained from a man younger than 45 in good health. This chain uses TRBV30 with TRBJ2-7; D not certain. CDR3 loop: CAWSVLLSGEQYF. The CDR3 region has the DNA TGTGCCTGGAGTGTACTCCTGTCGGGCGAGCAGTACTTC.